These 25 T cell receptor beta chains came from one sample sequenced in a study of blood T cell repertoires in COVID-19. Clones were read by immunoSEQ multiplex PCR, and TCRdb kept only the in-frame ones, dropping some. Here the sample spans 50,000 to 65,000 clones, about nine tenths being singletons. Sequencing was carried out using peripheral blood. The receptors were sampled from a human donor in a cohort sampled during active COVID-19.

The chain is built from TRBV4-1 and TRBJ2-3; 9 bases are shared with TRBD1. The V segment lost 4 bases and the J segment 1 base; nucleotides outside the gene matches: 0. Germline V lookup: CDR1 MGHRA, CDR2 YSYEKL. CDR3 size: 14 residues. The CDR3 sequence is CASSRTGGTDTQYF. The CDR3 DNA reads TGCGCCAGCAGCCGGACAGGGGGCACAGATACGCAGTATTTT.

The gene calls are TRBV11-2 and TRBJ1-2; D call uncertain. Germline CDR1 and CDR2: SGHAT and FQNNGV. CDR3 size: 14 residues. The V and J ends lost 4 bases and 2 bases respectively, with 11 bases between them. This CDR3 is CASSSFAGNYGYTF. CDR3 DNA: TGTGCCAGCAGCTCGTTTGCAGGAAACTATGGCTACACCTTC.

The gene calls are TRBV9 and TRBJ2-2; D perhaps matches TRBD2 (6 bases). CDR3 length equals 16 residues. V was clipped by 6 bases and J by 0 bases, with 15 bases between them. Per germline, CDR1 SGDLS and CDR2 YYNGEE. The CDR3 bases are TGTGCCAGCAAGTCGAACGGGGGTTCGAACACCGGGGAGCTGTTTTTT. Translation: CASKSNGGSNTGELFF. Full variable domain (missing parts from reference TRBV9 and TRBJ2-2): DSGVTQTPKHLITATGQRVTLRCSPRSGDLSVYWYQQSLDQGLQFLIQYYNGEERAKGNILERFSAQQFPDLHSELNLSSLELGDSALYFCASKSNGGSNTGELFFGEGSRLTVL.

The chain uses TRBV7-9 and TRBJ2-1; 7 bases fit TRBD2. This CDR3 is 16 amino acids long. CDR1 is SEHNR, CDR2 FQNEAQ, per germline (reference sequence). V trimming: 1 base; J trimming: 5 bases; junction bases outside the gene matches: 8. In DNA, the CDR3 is TGTGCCAGCAGCTTAGTTTTGACAGCGGGAAACAATGAGCAGTTCTTC. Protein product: CASSLVLTAGNNEQFF. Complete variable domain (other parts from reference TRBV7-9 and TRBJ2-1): DTGVSQNPRHKITKRGQNVTFRCDPISEHNRLYWYRQTLGQGPEFLTYFQNEAQLEKSRLLSDRFSAERPKGSFSTLEIQRTEQGDSAMYLCASSLVLTAGNNEQFFGPGTRLTVL.

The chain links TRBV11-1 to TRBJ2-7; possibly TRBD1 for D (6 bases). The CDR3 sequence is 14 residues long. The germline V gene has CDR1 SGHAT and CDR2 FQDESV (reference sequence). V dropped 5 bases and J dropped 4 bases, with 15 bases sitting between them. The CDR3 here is CASSLLTGGYEQYF. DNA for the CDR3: TGTGCCAGCAGCCTGCTGACAGGAGGATACGAGCAGTACTTC.

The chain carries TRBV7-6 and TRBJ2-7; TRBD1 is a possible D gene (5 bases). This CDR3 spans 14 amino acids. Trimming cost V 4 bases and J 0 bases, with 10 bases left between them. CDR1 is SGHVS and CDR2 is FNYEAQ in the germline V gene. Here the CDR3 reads CASSSQESSYEQYF. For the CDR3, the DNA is TGTGCCAGCAGCTCACAGGAAAGCTCCTACGAGCAGTACTTC. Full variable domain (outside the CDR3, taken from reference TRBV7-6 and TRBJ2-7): GAGVSQSPRYKVTKRGQDVALRCDPISGHVSLYWYRQALGQGPEFLTYFNYEAQQDKSGLPNDRFSAERPEGSISTLTIQRTEQRDSAMYRCASSSQESSYEQYFGPGTRLTVT.

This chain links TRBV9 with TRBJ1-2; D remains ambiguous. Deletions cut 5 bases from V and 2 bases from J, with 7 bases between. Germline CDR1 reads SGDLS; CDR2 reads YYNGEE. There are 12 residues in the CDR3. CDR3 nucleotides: TGTGCCAGCAGGGAGGCGAACTATGGCTACACCTTC. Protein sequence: CASREANYGYTF.

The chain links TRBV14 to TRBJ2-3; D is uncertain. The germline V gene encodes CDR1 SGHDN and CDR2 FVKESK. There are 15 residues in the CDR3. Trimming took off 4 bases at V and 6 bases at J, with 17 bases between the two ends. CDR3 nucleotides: TGTGCCAGCAGCCTCCTGCCCTGGGCAGAGGATACGCAGTATTTT. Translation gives CASSLLPWAEDTQYF. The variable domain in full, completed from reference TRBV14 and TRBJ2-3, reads EAGVTQFPSHSVIEKGQTVTLRCDPISGHDNLYWYRRVMGKEIKFLLHFVKESKQDESGMPNNRFLAERTGGTYSTLKVQPAELEDSGVYFCASSLLPWAEDTQYFGPGTRLTVL.

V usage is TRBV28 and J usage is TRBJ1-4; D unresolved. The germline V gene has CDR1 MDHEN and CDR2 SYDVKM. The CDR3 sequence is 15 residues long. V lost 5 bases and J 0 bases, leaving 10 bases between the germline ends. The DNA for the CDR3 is TGTGCCAGCAGTGTCCGGAGGGCAACTAATGAAAAACTGTTTTTT. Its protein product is CASSVRRATNEKLFF.

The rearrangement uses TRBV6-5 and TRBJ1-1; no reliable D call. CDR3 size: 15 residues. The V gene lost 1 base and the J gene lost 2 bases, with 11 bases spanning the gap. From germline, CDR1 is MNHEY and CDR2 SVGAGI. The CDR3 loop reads CASSYYSRGNTEAFF. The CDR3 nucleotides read TGTGCCAGCAGTTACTACTCACGGGGAAACACTGAAGCTTTCTTT.

Here the CDR3 DNA reads TGTGCCAGCTCCCCCAGCGCGAACACTGAAGCTTTCTTT. Protein sequence: CASSPSANTEAFF. The rearrangement joins TRBV18 to TRBJ1-1, with D uncertain. This CDR3 has 13 amino acids. V lost 6 bases to trimming and J lost 1 base, with 9 bases between them. The germline V gene encodes CDR1 KGHSH and CDR2 LQKENI. Full variable domain (missing parts from reference TRBV18 and TRBJ1-1): NAGVMQNPRHLVRRRGQEARLRCSPMKGHSHVYWYRQLPEEGLKFMVYLQKENIIDESGMPKERFSAEFPKEGPSILRIQQVVRGDSAAYFCASSPSANTEAFFGQGTRLTVV.

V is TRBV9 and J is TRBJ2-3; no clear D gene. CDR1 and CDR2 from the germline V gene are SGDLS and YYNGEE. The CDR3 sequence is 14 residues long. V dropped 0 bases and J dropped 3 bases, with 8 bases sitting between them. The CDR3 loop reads CASSVDPRTDTQYF. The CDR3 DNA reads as TGTGCCAGCAGCGTAGACCCCCGGACAGATACGCAGTATTTT. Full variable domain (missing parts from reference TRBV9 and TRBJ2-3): DSGVTQTPKHLITATGQRVTLRCSPRSGDLSVYWYQQSLDQGLQFLIQYYNGEERAKGNILERFSAQQFPDLHSELNLSSLELGDSALYFCASSVDPRTDTQYFGPGTRLTVL.

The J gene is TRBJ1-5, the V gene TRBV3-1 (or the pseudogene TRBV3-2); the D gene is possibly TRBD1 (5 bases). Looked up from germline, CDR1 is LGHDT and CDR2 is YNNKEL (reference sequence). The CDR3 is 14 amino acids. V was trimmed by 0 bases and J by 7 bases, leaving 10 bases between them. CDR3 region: CASSQDRGGQPQHF. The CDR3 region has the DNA TGTGCCAGCAGCCAAGATCGGGGGGGGCAGCCCCAGCATTTT.

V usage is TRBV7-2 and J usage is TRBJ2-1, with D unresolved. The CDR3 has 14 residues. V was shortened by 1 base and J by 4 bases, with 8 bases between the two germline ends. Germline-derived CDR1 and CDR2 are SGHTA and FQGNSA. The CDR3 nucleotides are TGTGCCAGCAGCTTAGAAAACAGATACAATGAGCAGTTCTTC. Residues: CASSLENRYNEQFF.

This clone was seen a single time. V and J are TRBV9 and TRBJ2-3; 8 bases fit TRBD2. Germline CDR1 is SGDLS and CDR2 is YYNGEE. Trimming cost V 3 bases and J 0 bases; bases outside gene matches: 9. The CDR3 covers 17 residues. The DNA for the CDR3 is TGTGCCAGCAGCGCAGGCCTAGCGGGTTCTAGCACAGATACGCAGTATTTT. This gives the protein CASSAGLAGSSTDTQYF.

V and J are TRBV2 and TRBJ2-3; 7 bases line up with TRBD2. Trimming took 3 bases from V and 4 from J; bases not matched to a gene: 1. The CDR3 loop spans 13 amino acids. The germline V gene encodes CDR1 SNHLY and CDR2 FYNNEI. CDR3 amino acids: CASSEAGADTQYF. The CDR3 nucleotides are TGTGCCAGCAGTGAGGCGGGGGCAGATACGCAGTATTTT.

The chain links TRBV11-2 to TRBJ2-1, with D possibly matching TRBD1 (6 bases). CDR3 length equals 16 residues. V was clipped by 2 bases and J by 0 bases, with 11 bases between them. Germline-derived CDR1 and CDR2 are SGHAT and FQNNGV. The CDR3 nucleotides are TGTGCCAGCAGCTTAATTACAGGGAGCTCCTACAATGAGCAGTTCTTC. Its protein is CASSLITGSSYNEQFF.

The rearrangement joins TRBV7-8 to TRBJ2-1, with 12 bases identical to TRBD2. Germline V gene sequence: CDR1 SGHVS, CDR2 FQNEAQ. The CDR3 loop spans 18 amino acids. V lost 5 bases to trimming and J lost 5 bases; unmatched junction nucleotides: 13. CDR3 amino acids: CASSMGLAGAQANNEQFF. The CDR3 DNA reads TGTGCCAGCAGCATGGGACTAGCGGGCGCGCAAGCGAACAATGAGCAGTTCTTC.

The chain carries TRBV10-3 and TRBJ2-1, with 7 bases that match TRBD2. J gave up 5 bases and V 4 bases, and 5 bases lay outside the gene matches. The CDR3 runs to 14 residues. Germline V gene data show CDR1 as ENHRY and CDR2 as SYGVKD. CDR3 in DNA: TGTGCCATCAGTGTCTGGGAGGGAGACAATGAGCAGTTCTTC. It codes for CAISVWEGDNEQFF.

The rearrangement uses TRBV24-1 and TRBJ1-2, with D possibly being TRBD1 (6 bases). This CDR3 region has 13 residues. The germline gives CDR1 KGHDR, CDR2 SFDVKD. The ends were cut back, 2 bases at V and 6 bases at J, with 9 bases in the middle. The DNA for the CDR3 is TGTGCCACCAGTGATTCGGACAGACATGGCTACACCTTC. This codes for CATSDSDRHGYTF.

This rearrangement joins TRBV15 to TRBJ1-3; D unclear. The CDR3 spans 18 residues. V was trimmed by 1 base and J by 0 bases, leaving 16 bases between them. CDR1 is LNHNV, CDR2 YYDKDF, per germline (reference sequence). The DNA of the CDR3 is TGTGCCACCAGCAGAGGGTTCGACACGCGCAGCTCTGGAAACACCATATATTTT. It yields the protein CATSRGFDTRSSGNTIYF.

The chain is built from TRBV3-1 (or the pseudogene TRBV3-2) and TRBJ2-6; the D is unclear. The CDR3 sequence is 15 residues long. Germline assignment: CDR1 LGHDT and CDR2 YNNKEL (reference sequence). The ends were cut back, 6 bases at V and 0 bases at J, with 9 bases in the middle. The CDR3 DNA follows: TGTGCCAGCAGTCCCCGGAGCTCTGGGGCCAACGTCCTGACTTTC. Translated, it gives CASSPRSSGANVLTF.

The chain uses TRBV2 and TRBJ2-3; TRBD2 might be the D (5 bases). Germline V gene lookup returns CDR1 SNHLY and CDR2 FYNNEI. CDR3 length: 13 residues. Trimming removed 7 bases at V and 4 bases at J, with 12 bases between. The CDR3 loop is CASTQASPDTQYF. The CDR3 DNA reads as TGTGCCAGCACCCAGGCTAGCCCAGATACGCAGTATTTT.

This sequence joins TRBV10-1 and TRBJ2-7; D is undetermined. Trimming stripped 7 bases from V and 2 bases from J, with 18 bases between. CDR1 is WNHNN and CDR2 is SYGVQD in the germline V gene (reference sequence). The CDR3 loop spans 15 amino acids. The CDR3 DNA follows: TGCGCCAGCAACGATGAGGTCGTCTATACCTACGAGCAGTACTTC. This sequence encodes CASNDEVVYTYEQYF.

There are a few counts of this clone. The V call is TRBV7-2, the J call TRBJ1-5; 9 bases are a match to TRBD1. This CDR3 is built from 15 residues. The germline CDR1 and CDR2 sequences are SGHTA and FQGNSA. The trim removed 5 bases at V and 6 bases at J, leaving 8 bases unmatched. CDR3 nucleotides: TGTGCCAGCAGCCTTGGACAGGGGATCGGTCAGCCCCAGCATTTT. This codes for CASSLGQGIGQPQHF. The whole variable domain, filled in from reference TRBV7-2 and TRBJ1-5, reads GAGVSQSPSNKVTEKGKDVELRCDPISGHTALYWYRQSLGQGLEFLIYFQGNSAPDKSGLPSDRFSAERTGGSVSTLTIQRTQQEDSAVYLCASSLGQGIGQPQHFGDGTRLSIL.